What follows describes a single TCR beta chain. This entry comes from a study of blood T cell repertoires in COVID-19. V lost 10 bases to trimming and J lost 6 bases, with 27 bases between them. Germline V lookup: CDR1 LNHDA, CDR2 SQIVND (reference sequence). CDR3 size: 16 residues. Some clones are missing from TCRdb's copy, which holds only in-frame ones; the method was immunoSEQ multiplex PCR. The sample has about 160,000 clones; about nine tenths are singletons. The source of this sequence is a woman aged 60-75 years with active or convalescent COVID-19. What was sequenced was peripheral blood. This chain links TRBV19 with TRBJ1-1; TRBD1 is a possible D gene (6 bases). CDR3 amino acids: CATAKNTGYGLAEAFF. For the CDR3, the DNA is TGTGCCACCGCAAAAAATACAGGGTACGGTCTGGCTGAAGCTTTCTTT.